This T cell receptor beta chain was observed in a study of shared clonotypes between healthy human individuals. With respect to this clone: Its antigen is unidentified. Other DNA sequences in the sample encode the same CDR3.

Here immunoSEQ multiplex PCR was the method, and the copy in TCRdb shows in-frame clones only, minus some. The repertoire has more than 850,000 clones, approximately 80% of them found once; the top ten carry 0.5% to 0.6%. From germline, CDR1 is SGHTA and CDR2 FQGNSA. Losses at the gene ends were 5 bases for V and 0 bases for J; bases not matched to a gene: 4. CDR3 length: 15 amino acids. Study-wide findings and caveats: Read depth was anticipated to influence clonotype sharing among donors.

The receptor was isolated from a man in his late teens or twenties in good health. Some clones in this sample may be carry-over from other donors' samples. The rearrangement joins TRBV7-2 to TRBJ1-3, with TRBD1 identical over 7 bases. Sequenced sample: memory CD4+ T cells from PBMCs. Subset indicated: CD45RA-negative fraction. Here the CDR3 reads CASSLRQGSGNTIYF. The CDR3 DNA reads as TGTGCCAGCAGCCTCAGACAGGGCTCTGGAAACACCATATATTTT.